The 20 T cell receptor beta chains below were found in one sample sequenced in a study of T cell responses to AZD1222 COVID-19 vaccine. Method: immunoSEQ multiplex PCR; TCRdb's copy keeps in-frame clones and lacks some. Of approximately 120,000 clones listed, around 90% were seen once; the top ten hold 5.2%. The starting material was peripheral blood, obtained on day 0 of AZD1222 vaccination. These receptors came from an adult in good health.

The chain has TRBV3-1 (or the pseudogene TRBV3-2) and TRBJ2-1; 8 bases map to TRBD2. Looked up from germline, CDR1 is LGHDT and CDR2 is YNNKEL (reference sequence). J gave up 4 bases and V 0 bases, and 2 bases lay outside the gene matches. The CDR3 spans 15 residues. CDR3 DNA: TGTGCCAGCAGCCAAGAGGCGGGGGGATACAATGAGCAGTTCTTC. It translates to CASSQEAGGYNEQFF.

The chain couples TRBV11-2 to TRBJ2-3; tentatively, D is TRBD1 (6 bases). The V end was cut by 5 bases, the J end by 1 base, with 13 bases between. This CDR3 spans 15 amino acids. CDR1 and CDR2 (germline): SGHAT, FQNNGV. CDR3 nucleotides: TGTGCCAGCAGCATGGGACACGGAGGCACAGATACGCAGTATTTT. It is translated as CASSMGHGGTDTQYF.

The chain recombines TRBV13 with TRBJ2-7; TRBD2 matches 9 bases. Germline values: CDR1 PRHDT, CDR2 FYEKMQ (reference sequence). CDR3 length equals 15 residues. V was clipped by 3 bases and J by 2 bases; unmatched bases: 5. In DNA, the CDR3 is TGTGCCAGCAGCTTGGGAGCGGGGGGTCCCTACGAGCAGTACTTC. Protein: CASSLGAGGPYEQYF. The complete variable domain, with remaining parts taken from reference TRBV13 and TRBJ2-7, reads AAGVIQSPRHLIKEKRETATLKCYPIPRHDTVYWYQQGPGQDPQFLISFYEKMQSDKGSIPDRFSAQQFSDYHSELNMSSLELGDSALYFCASSLGAGGPYEQYFGPGTRLTVT.

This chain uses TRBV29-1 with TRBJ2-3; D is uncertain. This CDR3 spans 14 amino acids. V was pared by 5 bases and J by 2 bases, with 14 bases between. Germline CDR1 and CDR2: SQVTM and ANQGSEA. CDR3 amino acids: CSVTDGFTTDTQYF. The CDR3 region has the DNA TGCAGCGTTACAGATGGATTTACCACAGATACGCAGTATTTT.

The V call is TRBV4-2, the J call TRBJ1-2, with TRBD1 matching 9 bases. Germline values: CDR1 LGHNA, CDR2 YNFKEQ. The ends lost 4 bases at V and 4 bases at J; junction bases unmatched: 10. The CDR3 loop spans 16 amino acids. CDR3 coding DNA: TGTGCCAGCAGCCTCCAGACGGGACAGGGACTCTATGGCTACACCTTC. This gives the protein CASSLQTGQGLYGYTF.

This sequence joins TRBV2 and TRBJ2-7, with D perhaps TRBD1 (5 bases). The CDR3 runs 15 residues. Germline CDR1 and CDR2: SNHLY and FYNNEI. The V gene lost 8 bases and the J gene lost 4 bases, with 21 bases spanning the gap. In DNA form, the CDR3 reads TGTGCCAGCGGGGCAGGGATGCTGGGTGGATACGAGCAGTACTTC. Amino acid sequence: CASGAGMLGGYEQYF.

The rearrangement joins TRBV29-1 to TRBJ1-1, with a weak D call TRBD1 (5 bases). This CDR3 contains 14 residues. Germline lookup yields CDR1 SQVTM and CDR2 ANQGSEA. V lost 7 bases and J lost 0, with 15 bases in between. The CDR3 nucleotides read TGCAGCGGCCTAACAGGTGGCATGAACACTGAAGCTTTCTTT. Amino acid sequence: CSGLTGGMNTEAFF.

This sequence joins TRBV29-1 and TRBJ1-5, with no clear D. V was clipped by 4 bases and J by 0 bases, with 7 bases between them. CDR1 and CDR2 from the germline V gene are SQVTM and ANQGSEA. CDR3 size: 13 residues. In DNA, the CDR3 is TGCAGCGTTGGTGAAAATAGCAATCAGCCCCAGCATTTT. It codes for CSVGENSNQPQHF.

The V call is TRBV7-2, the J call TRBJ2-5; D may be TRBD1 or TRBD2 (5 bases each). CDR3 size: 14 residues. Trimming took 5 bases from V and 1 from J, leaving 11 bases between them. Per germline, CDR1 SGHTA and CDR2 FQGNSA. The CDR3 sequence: CASSGTNLQETQYF. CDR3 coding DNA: TGTGCCAGCAGCGGGACCAATCTCCAAGAGACCCAGTACTTC.

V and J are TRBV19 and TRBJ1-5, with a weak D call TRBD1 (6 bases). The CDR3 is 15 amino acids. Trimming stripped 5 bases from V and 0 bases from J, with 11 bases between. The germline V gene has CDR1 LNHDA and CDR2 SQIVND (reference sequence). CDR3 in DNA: TGTGCCAGTAGTCAGGGGCCCTCTAGCAATCAGCCCCAGCATTTT. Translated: CASSQGPSSNQPQHF.

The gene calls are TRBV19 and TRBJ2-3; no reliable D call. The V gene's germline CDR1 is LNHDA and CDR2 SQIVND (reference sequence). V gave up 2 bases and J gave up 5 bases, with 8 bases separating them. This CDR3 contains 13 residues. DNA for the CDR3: TGTGCCAGTAGTATACGTCGCCTAGATACGCAGTATTTT. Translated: CASSIRRLDTQYF.

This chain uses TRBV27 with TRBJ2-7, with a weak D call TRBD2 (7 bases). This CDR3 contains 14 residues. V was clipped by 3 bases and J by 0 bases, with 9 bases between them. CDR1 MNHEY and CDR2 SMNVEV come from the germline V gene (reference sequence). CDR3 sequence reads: CASSFGGPSYEQYF. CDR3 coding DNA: TGTGCCAGCAGTTTCGGGGGGCCCTCCTACGAGCAGTACTTC.

The CDR3 DNA reads TGTGCCTGGAGTAGAGGGCCGAGGGAAAAACTGTTTTTT. Its translation is CAWSRGPREKLFF. This rearrangement joins TRBV30 to TRBJ1-4, with D hard to call. The CDR3 has 13 residues. Trimming left V 2 bases short and J 8 bases short, with 12 bases between. Germline V gene data show CDR1 as GTSNPN and CDR2 as SVGIG (reference sequence).

The CDR3 nucleotides are TGTGCCAGCAGTGACGTAAGCGGGGAGCTGTTTTTT. This gives the protein CASSDVSGELFF. V and J are TRBV6-4 and TRBJ2-2; D not resolved. The CDR3 is made up of 12 amino acids. From germline, CDR1 is MRHNA and CDR2 SNTAGT. Trimming took off 2 bases at V and 7 bases at J, with 5 bases between the two ends.

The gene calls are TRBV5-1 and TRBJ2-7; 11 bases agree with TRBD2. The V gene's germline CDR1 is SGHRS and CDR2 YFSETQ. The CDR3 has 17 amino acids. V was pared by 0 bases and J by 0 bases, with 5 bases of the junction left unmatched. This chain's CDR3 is CASSLGSGGVNSYEQYF. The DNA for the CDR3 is TGCGCCAGCAGCTTGGGTAGCGGGGGGGTCAACTCCTACGAGCAGTACTTC. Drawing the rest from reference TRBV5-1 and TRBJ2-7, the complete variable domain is KAGVTQTPRYLIKTRGQQVTLSCSPISGHRSVSWYQQTPGQGLQFLFEYFSETQRNKGNFPGRFSGRQFSNSRSEMNVSTLELGDSALYLCASSLGSGGVNSYEQYFGPGTRLTVT.

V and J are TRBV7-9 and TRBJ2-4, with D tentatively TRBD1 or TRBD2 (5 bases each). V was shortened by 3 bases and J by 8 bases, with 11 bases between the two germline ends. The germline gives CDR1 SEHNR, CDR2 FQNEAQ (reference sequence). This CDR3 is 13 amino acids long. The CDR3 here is CASSFEGIDIQYF. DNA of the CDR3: TGTGCCAGCAGCTTTGAGGGGATAGACATTCAGTACTTC.

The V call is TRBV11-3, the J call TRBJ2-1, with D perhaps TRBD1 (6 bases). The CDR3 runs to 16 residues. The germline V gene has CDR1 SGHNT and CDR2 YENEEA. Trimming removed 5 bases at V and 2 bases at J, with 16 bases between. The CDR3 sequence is CASSPSRGMPYNEQFF. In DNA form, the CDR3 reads TGTGCCAGCAGCCCTTCTAGGGGGATGCCCTACAATGAGCAGTTCTTC. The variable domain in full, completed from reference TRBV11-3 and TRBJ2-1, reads EAGVVQSPRYKIIEKKQPVAFWCNPISGHNTLYWYLQNLGQGPELLIRYENEEAVDDSQLPKDRFSAERLKGVDSTLKIQPAELGDSAVYLCASSPSRGMPYNEQFFGPGTRLTVL.

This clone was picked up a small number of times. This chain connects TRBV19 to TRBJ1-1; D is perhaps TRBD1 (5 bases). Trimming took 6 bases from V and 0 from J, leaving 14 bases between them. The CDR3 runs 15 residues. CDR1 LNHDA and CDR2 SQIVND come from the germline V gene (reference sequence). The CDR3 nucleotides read TGTGCCAGTAGCGGGGGTGGGGACTTGAACACTGAAGCTTTCTTT. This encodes CASSGGGDLNTEAFF.

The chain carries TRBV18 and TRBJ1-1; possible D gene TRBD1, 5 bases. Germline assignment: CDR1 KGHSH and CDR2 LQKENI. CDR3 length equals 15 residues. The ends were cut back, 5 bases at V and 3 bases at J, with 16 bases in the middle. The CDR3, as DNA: TGTGCCAGCTCATTGGGGCGGAGTAAAGACACTGAAGCTTTCTTT. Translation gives CASSLGRSKDTEAFF.

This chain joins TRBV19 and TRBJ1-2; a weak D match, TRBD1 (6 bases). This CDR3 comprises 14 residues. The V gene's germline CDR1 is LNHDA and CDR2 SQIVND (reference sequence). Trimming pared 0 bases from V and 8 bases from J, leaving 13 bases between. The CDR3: CASSIDREGDGYTF. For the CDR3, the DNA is TGTGCCAGTAGTATAGATCGTGAGGGGGACGGCTACACCTTC.